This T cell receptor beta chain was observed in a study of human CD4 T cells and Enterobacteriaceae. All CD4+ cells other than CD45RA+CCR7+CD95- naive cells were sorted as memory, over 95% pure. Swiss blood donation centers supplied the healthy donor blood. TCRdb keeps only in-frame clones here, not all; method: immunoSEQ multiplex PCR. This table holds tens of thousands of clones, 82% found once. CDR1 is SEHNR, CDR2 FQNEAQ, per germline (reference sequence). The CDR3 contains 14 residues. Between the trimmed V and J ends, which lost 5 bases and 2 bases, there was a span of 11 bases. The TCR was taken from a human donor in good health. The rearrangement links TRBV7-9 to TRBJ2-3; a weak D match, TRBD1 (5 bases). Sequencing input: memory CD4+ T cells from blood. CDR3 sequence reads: CASSPRVDTDTQYF. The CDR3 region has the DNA TGTGCCAGCAGCCCCAGGGTAGACACAGATACGCAGTATTTT.